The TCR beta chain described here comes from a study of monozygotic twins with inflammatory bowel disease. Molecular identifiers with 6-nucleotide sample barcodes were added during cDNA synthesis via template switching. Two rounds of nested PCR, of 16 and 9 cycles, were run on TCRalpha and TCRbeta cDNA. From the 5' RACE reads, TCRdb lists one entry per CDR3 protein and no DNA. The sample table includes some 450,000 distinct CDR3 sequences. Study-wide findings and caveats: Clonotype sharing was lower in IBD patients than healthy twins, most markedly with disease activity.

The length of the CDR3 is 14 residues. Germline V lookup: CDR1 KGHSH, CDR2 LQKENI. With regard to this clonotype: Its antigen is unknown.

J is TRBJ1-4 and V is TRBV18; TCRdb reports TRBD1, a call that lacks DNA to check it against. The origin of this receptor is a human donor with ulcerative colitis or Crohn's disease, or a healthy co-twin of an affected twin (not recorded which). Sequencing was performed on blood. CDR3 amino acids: CASSPRRGNEKLFF.